A single sample is the source of the 28 T cell receptor beta chains below, sequenced in a study of tumor-infiltrating lymphocytes in primary liver carcinoma. Germline DNA was also extracted, and blood RNA derived from unsorted whole blood. Researchers generated TCR beta cDNA from approximately 0.55 ug of total RNA, relying on a constant-region primer. Nested multiplex PCR, run for three rounds with slightly modified ARM-PCR, yielded TCR beta libraries. Two initial PCR rounds of about 11 cycles each paired TRBV1-TRBV30 forward primers with a C-beta reverse primer. TCRdb analysed the multiplex PCR reads with MiXCR anew, one entry per CDR3 protein. In the table there are more than 150,000 distinct CDR3 sequences, about 60% of which are singletons. The sequenced sample was peripheral blood. These TCRs come from a man in his forties or fifties with primary liver carcinoma and hepatitis B virus infection.

V and J are TRBV28 and TRBJ2-7; possibly TRBD1 for D (6 bases). The CDR3 covers 16 residues. V was clipped by 4 bases and J by 1 base, with 17 bases between them. Germline lookup yields CDR1 MDHEN and CDR2 SYDVKM. This CDR3 is CASSSFLRGVSYEQYF. CDR3 DNA: TGTGCCAGCAGTTCCTTTCTCAGGGGTGTATCCTACGAGCAGTACTTC.

The chain combines TRBV10-3 with TRBJ1-2; D is possibly TRBD1 (6 bases). V dropped 5 bases and J dropped 6 bases, with 22 bases sitting between them. CDR1 ENHRY and CDR2 SYGVKD come from the germline V gene. The length of the CDR3 is 16 residues. The CDR3: CAISRAGTKDENGYTF. Here the CDR3 DNA reads TGTGCCATCAGTAGAGCCGGGACAAAGGACGAAAATGGCTACACCTTC.

As to this clonotype: This may be a read error, as it is one base from a much larger clone. CDR3 residues: CASRGESQEAQYF. CDR3 sequence (DNA): TGTGCCAGCAGAGGGGAGTCCCAAGAGGCCCAGTACTTC. The V call is TRBV12-3 or TRBV12-4, the J call TRBJ2-5; D is tentatively TRBD1 or TRBD2 (5 bases each). The CDR3 covers 13 residues.

This clonotype was seen once. This sequence joins TRBV11-2 and TRBJ1-1, with D unresolved. The CDR3 totals 15 residues. Germline V lookup: CDR1 SGHAT, CDR2 FQNNGV. V was cut by 3 bases and J by 1 base, with 12 bases left in between. The CDR3 region has the DNA TGTGCCAGCAGCTTGCAGGTAAGGCAGAACACTGAAGCTTTCTTT. Protein sequence: CASSLQVRQNTEAFF.

Many counts were recorded for this clonotype. The chain couples TRBV11-1 to TRBJ1-1; weak D call: TRBD1 (5 bases). The CDR3 is made up of 13 amino acids. Germline V gene lookup returns CDR1 SGHAT and CDR2 FQDESV (reference sequence). Trimming stripped 5 bases from V and 1 base from J, with 8 bases between. The CDR3 sequence: CASSPGTNTEAFF. The CDR3 nucleotides are TGTGCCAGCAGCCCCGGGACGAACACTGAAGCTTTCTTT.

On this clonotype: Given a much more abundant clone one base away, this may be a read error. The V and J genes are TRBV11-2 and TRBJ2-3, with 7 bases aligning to TRBD1. The junction had 6 bases not matched to a gene; V was cut back by 6 bases and J by 6 bases. Germline CDR1 is SGHAT and CDR2 is FQNNGV. This CDR3 region has 13 residues. CDR3 nucleotide sequence: TGTGCCAGCAGTGGCAACAGGGGTGATACGCAGTATTTT. Protein: CASSGNRGDTQYF.

As concerns this clonotype: One junction end disagrees with the germline gene, perhaps due to a read error. The chain couples TRBV6-6 to TRBJ1-1; 9 nucleotides match TRBD1. CDR1 MNHNY and CDR2 SVGAGI come from the germline V gene (reference sequence). There are 13 residues in the CDR3. This CDR3 is CTSSVTGTGWAFF. The DNA for the CDR3 is TGTACCAGCAGTGTCACCGGGACAGGGTGGGCTTTCTTT.

The chain combines TRBV13 with TRBJ2-2; TRBD2 aligns across 8 bases. From germline, CDR1 is PRHDT and CDR2 FYEKMQ (reference sequence). Trimming at V came to 8 bases and at J to 2 bases, leaving 13 bases not matched to a gene. The CDR3 sequence is 17 residues long. The CDR3 here is CASRPTIAGTNTGELFF. CDR3 nucleotides: TGTGCCAGCCGCCCCACGATAGCGGGAACAAACACCGGGGAGCTGTTTTTT. Full variable domain (missing parts from reference TRBV13 and TRBJ2-2): AAGVIQSPRHLIKEKRETATLKCYPIPRHDTVYWYQQGPGQDPQFLISFYEKMQSDKGSIPDRFSAQQFSDYHSELNMSSLELGDSALYFCASRPTIAGTNTGELFFGEGSRLTVL.

This clonotype came up once. Germline and junction disagree at one end, which may indicate a read error. The chain recombines TRBV11-1 with TRBJ2-5; the D is unclear. The CDR3 has 16 residues. The V gene's germline CDR1 is SGHAT and CDR2 FQDESV (reference sequence). The CDR3 loop is CASSLRLLESQETKYF. The CDR3 nucleotides are TGTGCCAGCAGCTTAAGGTTGTTGGAGTCCCAAGAGACCAAGTACTTC.

The chain combines TRBV6-5 with TRBJ2-7; tentative D call: TRBD1 (6 bases). There are 13 residues in the CDR3. In germline, CDR1 is MNHEY, CDR2 SVGAGI. V lost 6 bases, J lost 0 bases, and 9 bases lay in between. The CDR3 is CASRKTGSYEQYF. The CDR3 DNA sequence: TGTGCCAGCAGAAAGACAGGCTCCTACGAGCAGTACTTC.

Turning to this clonotype: At one boundary the junction diverges from the germline segment, which might be a read error. The chain joins TRBV10-3 to TRBJ2-6; the match to TRBD1 covers 8 bases. This CDR3 is built from 16 residues. The germline CDR1 and CDR2 sequences are ENHRY and SYGVKD. The CDR3: CAITGTGVSGANILTF. CDR3 coding DNA: TGTGCCATAACCGGGACAGGAGTCTCTGGAGCCAACATCCTGACTTTC.

This clonotype was seen a few times. The chain has TRBV30 and TRBJ1-1, with a possible D match to TRBD1 (6 bases). The germline V gene encodes CDR1 GTSNPN and CDR2 SVGIG (reference sequence). The CDR3 length is 14 residues. Trimming pared 2 bases from V and 3 bases from J, leaving 13 bases between. The CDR3 DNA reads as TGTGCCTGGAGTCTAATAGGGGGGGACACTGAAGCTTTCTTT. It specifies CAWSLIGGDTEAFF.

In its sample, this clonotype was seen a few times. This chain links TRBV14 with TRBJ1-1; no reliable D call. Trimming removed 4 bases from V and 1 base from J, with 7 bases in between. Germline CDR1 reads SGHDN; CDR2 reads FVKESK. CDR3 length equals 13 residues. The CDR3 DNA reads as TGTGCCAGCAGCCGTCAGCGGAACACTGAAGCTTTCTTT. It specifies CASSRQRNTEAFF.

Comment on this clonotype: No conserved phenylalanine or tryptophan is present at the end of the CDR3, so a read error is the likely explanation. V gene TRBV11-2 combines with J gene TRBJ1-2; D not certain. This CDR3 comprises 14 residues. In germline, CDR1 is SGHAT, CDR2 FQNNGV. The CDR3 region has the DNA TGTGCCAGTAGCTTAGGTCGGCAGAGCTATGGCTACACCTCC. It codes for CASSLGRQSYGYTS.

Note on this clonotype: The missing conserved phenylalanine or tryptophan at the end of this CDR3 makes a read error likely. V usage is TRBV11-1 and J usage is TRBJ2-2, with 11 bases lining up with TRBD2. The junction had 11 bases not matched to a gene; V was cut back by 5 bases and J by 6 bases. Looked up from germline, CDR1 is SGHAT and CDR2 is FQDESV (reference sequence). This CDR3 spans 17 amino acids. Here the CDR3 DNA reads TGTGCCAGCAGCCGATCACTAGCGGGAGTAGGAGCCGGGGAGCTGTTTCTT. Its protein product is CASSRSLAGVGAGELFL.

Worth noting for this clonotype: This may stem from a read error, because a much larger clone lies one nucleotide away. This chain uses TRBV11-3 with TRBJ2-3; D is ambiguous. The CDR3 sequence is 12 residues long. Germline CDR1 is SGHNT and CDR2 is YENEEA. The CDR3 loop reads CAGSILGDTQYF. The CDR3 bases are TGTGCCGGCAGCATCTTAGGGGATACGCAGTATTTT. Combining the CDR3 with reference TRBV11-3 and TRBJ2-3 gives the whole variable domain EAGVVQSPRYKIIEKKQPVAFWCNPISGHNTLYWYLQNLGQGPELLIRYENEEAVDDSQLPKDRFSAERLKGVDSTLKIQPAELGDSAVYLCAGSILGDTQYFGPGTRLTVL.

The chain combines TRBV29-1 with TRBJ2-1, with D possibly being TRBD2 (7 bases). Trimming pared 5 bases from V and 6 bases from J, leaving 20 bases between. This CDR3 region has 15 residues. CDR1 is SQVTM, CDR2 ANQGSEA, per germline. The chain's CDR3 is CSVLGWGGQGNEQFF. The CDR3 DNA follows: TGCAGCGTTCTAGGCTGGGGGGGGCAGGGCAATGAGCAGTTCTTC.

The sample holds a few counts of this clonotype. The chain carries TRBV12-3 or TRBV12-4 and TRBJ2-3; D is perhaps TRBD1 or TRBD2 (6 bases each). V was trimmed by 7 bases and J by 5 bases, leaving 13 bases between them. The CDR3 spans 13 residues. CDR3 DNA sequence: TGTGCCAGCAATAGCGGAGGGGGAGATACGCAGTATTTT. Residues: CASNSGGGDTQYF.

On this clonotype itself: Germline is not matched at one junction end, which may reflect a read error. The rearrangement links TRBV5-6 to TRBJ1-2; D is perhaps TRBD1 (5 bases). The CDR3 runs 17 residues. The V gene's germline CDR1 is SGHDT and CDR2 YYEEEE. In DNA, the CDR3 is TGTGCCAGCGGCTTGGGGGAACCCGGGACGGCGGCCTATGACTACACCTTC. It encodes CASGLGEPGTAAYDYTF.

With regard to this clonotype: A single base separates this from a much larger clone, so it may be a read error. The V call is TRBV29-1, the J call TRBJ2-3; D is perhaps TRBD2 (6 bases). The CDR3 is made up of 10 amino acids. The ends were cut back, 7 bases at V and 7 bases at J, with 9 bases in the middle. Germline-derived CDR1 and CDR2 are SQVTM and ANQGSEA. The CDR3 nucleotides read TGCAGCGGGGAGGAAAATACGCAGTATTTT. This gives the protein CSGEENTQYF.

About this clonotype itself: No conserved phenylalanine or tryptophan is present at the end of the CDR3, so a read error is the likely explanation. V gene TRBV12-3 or TRBV12-4 combines with J gene TRBJ1-1; possibly TRBD1 for D (6 bases). Trimming cost V 6 bases and J 0 bases, with 8 bases left between them. The CDR3 consists of 13 residues. CDR3 bases: TGTGCCAGCAGAGGACAGCTGAACACTGAAGCTTTCCTT. This translates into CASRGQLNTEAFL.

The chain has TRBV5-4 and TRBJ2-2; 7 nucleotides match TRBD1. J was trimmed by 5 bases and V by 1 base; bases with no gene match: 8. The CDR3 has 16 amino acids. CDR1 SGHNT and CDR2 YYREEE come from the germline V gene (reference sequence). CDR3 nucleotide sequence: TGTGCCAGCAGCTTGAGGGGGACAGAAATTACCGGGGAGCTGTTTTTT. This codes for CASSLRGTEITGELFF. The full variable domain, with the rest looked up from reference TRBV5-4 and TRBJ2-2, is ETGVTQSPTHLIKTRGQQVTLRCSSQSGHNTVSWYQQALGQGPQFIFQYYREEENGRGNFPPRFSGLQFPNYSSELNVNALELDDSALYLCASSLRGTEITGELFFGEGSRLTVL.

This clonotype was seen a few times. The rearrangement links TRBV29-1 to TRBJ2-7, with D possibly matching TRBD1 (6 bases). Germline V gives CDR1 SQVTM, CDR2 ANQGSEA. The CDR3 runs to 13 residues. V lost 4 bases, J lost 1 base, and 11 bases lay in between. The CDR3 DNA sequence: TGCAGCGTTGGGACAGCCAAATCCTACGAGCAGTACTTC. This translates into CSVGTAKSYEQYF.

This clonotype was observed a few times. This chain joins TRBV12-3 or TRBV12-4 and TRBJ2-2; 7 nucleotides align to TRBD2. V dropped 2 bases and J dropped 1; count of bases not matched to a gene: 7. The CDR3 runs to 17 residues. Here the CDR3 reads CASSLWVGGGNTGELFF. The DNA for the CDR3 is TGTGCCAGCAGTTTATGGGTTGGCGGGGGGAACACCGGGGAGCTGTTTTTT.

This chain uses TRBV12-5 with TRBJ2-3; possible D gene TRBD2, 6 bases. The V end was cut by 4 bases, the J end by 6 bases, with 23 bases between. The CDR3 runs 17 residues. Germline V gives CDR1 LGHNT, CDR2 FRNRAP. Written as DNA, the CDR3 is TGTGCTAGTGGTTGGGGGGTGGGGGGATTGGCTTCGGATACGCAGTATTTT. Encoded protein: CASGWGVGGLASDTQYF.

This chain connects TRBV4-1 to TRBJ2-1; a possible D gene is TRBD1 (5 bases). Trimming took 0 bases from V and 6 from J, leaving 12 bases between them. Germline V gives CDR1 MGHRA, CDR2 YSYEKL. The CDR3 runs to 15 residues. The CDR3 sequence is CASSQDPQVGNEQFF. Written as DNA, the CDR3 is TGCGCCAGCAGCCAAGATCCACAGGTGGGCAATGAGCAGTTCTTC.

This sequence joins TRBV10-3 and TRBJ2-7; D remains unclear. TRBJ2-1 matches the DNA end more closely, so the J call is doubtful. Germline lookup yields CDR1 ENHRY and CDR2 SYGVKD. The CDR3 has 13 amino acids. The CDR3 loop reads CAISEGKYDEQFF. The CDR3 bases are TGTGCCATCAGTGAGGGAAAGTACGATGAGCAGTTCTTC.

Concerning this clonotype: This is likely a read error, given that the CDR3 carries no conserved phenylalanine or tryptophan at its end. The chain is built from TRBV6-1 and TRBJ2-3, with D possibly being TRBD2 (6 bases). CDR1 is MNHNS, CDR2 SASEGT, per germline. Between the trimmed V and J ends, which lost 6 bases and 5 bases, there was a span of 9 bases. This CDR3 spans 12 amino acids. CDR3 protein: CASRDYIDTQYS. CDR3 DNA: TGTGCCAGCAGGGACTACATAGATACGCAGTATTCT.